Detailed here is one TCR beta chain. Its antigen is still unknown. These data come from a study of post-analysis software for immune sequencing data. For the study at large: As for disease course, relapsing-remitting, secondary progressive and progressive-relapsing multiple sclerosis were all included.

Incorporated into the TCR beta cDNA libraries were unique molecular identifiers, which served to reduce PCR and sequencing biases. A single record per CDR3 protein comes from TCRdb applying MiXCR to the PCR reads. In the table there are roughly 200,000 distinct CDR3 sequences, 29% of which are singletons. Overall study findings and caveats: By F measure, strong co-clustering occurred among samples prepared in the same batch. Significantly lower normalized Chao1 diversity was found in patients with multiple sclerosis relative to controls. Patients carried five TRBV segments more frequently than controls did, and TRBV5-6, TRBV5-1 and TRBV20-1 were among them.

CDR3 size: 15 residues. Germline loops: CDR1 MNHEY, CDR2 SVGAGI. V was cut by 0 bases and J by 0 bases, with 8 bases left in between. V usage is TRBV6-5 and J usage is TRBJ1-1; unclear D gene. The receptor was derived from a girl under 18 with multiple sclerosis. Material: blood. In DNA form, the CDR3 reads TGTGCCAGCAGTTACTCTTCAGGACTGAACACTGAAGCTTTCTTT. This sequence encodes CASSYSSGLNTEAFF.